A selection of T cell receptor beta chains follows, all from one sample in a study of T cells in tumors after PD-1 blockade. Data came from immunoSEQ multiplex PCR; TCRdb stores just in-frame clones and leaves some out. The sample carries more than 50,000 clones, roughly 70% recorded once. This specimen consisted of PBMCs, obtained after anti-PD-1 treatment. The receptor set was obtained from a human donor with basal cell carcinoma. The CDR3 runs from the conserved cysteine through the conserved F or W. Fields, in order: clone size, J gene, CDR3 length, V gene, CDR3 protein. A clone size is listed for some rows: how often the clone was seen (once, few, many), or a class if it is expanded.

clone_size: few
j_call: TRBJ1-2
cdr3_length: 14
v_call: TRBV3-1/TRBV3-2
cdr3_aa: CASSQIAGFYGYTF

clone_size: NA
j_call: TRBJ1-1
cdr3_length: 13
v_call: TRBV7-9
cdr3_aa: CASSADRNTEAFF

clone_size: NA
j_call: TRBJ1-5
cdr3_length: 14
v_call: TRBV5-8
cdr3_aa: CASNPTDSNQPQHF

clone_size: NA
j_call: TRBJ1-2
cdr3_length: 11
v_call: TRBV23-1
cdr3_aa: CASRPLYGYTF

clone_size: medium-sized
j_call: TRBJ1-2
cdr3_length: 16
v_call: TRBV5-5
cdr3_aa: CASSFRTGLEFYGYTF

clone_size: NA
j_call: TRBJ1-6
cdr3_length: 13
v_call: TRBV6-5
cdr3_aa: CASSPLTSLPLHF

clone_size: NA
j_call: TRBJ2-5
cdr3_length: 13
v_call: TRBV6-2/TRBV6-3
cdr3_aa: CASSYKGGETQYF

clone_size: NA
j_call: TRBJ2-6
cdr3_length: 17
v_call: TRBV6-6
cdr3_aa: CASSPRTGPSGANVLTF

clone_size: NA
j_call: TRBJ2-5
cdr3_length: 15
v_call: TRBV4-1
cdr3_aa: CASSQEPLPGETQYF

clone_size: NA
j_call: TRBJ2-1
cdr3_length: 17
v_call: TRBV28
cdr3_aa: CASSLAWAGGPYNEQFF

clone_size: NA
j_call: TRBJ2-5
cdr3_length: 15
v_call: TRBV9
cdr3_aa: CASSPRTGGAETQYF

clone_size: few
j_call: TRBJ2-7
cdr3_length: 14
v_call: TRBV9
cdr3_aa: CASSVGTGNYEQYF

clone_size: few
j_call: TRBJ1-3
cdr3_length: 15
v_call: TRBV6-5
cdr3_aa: CASSYSQGSGNTIYF

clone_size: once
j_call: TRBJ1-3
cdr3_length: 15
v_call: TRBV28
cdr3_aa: CASNLQGVAGNTIYF

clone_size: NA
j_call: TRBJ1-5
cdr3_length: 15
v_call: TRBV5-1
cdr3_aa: CASSLAGATNQPQHF

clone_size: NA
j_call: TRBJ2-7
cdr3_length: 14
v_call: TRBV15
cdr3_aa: CATSRGGATYEQYF

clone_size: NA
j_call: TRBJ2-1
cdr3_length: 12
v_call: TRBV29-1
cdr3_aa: CSVMTAYNEQFF

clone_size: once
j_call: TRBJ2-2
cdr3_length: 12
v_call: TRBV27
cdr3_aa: CASSWPTGELFF

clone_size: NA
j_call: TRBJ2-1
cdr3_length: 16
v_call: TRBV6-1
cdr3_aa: CASSEAGTGFYIEQFF

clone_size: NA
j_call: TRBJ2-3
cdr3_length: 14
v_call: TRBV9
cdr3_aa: CASNRGTSTDTQYF

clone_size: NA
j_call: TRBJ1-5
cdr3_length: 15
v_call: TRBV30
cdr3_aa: CAWNRAGESNQPQHF

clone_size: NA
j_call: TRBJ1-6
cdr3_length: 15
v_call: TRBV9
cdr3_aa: CASSVVGSYNSPLHF